This passage covers 30 T cell receptor beta chains from one sample sequenced in a study of cytomegalovirus exposure and HLA in healthy donors. Vbeta (60) and Jbeta (13) primers were used in the PCR. Libraries were prepared by immunoSEQ multiplex PCR; TCRdb keeps only in-frame clonotypes and omits some of them. This table has some 110,000 clones, approximately 80% appearing once. Material: PBMCs. Receptors originate from a young woman in good health and CMV-seropositive.

V is TRBV10-1 and J is TRBJ2-2; D possibly corresponds to TRBD2 (6 bases). Trimming left V 0 bases short and J 1 base short, with 12 bases between. The V gene's germline CDR1 is WNHNN and CDR2 SYGVQD (reference sequence). There are 17 residues in the CDR3. CDR3 amino acids: CASSESIPGVNTGELFF. The CDR3 nucleotides are TGCGCCAGCAGTGAGTCGATTCCGGGAGTGAACACCGGGGAGCTGTTTTTT.

This clone has only a few counts. The chain combines TRBV7-6 with TRBJ1-3; 8 nucleotides agree with TRBD1. The germline CDR1 and CDR2 sequences are SGHVS and FNYEAQ. Trimming removed 2 bases from V and 2 bases from J; junction bases left unmatched: 2. This CDR3 comprises 15 residues. The CDR3 region has the DNA TGTGCCAGCAGCTTAATGACAGGGGCTGGAAACACCATATATTTT. Translating it yields CASSLMTGAGNTIYF.

This chain joins TRBV19 and TRBJ2-7, with D possibly being TRBD1 (7 bases). The CDR3 length is 15 residues. From germline, CDR1 is LNHDA and CDR2 SQIVND (reference sequence). Trimming left V 5 bases short and J 3 bases short, with 17 bases between. CDR3 nucleotide sequence: TGTGCCAGTAGTCCTTGGCCAGGGGGGAACTACGAGCAGTACTTC. Translation: CASSPWPGGNYEQYF.

The V call is TRBV19, the J call TRBJ2-6, with 11 bases identical to TRBD2. This CDR3 spans 18 amino acids. Germline V gene data show CDR1 as LNHDA and CDR2 as SQIVND (reference sequence). The V and J ends lost 1 base and 4 bases, in that order; junction bases with no gene match: 6. CDR3 sequence reads: CASSIGTSGSSGANVLTF. The CDR3 DNA is TGTGCCAGTAGTATAGGAACTAGCGGGAGTTCCGGGGCCAACGTCCTGACTTTC.

This chain links TRBV10-3 with TRBJ1-2; D perhaps matches TRBD1 (5 bases). The CDR3 runs to 15 residues. Trimming removed 2 bases from V and 0 bases from J, with 10 bases in between. CDR1 and CDR2 from the germline V gene are ENHRY and SYGVKD. CDR3 DNA sequence: TGTGCCATCAGTGAGAGTGCAGGGACTAACTATGGCTACACCTTC. This encodes CAISESAGTNYGYTF.

The chain uses TRBV6-1 and TRBJ2-1; weak D call: TRBD2 (5 bases). Trimming took off 2 bases at V and 0 bases at J, with 8 bases between the two ends. Germline V gene data show CDR1 as MNHNS and CDR2 as SASEGT. This CDR3 has 15 residues. This chain's CDR3 is CASSESAGSYNEQFF. In DNA, the CDR3 is TGTGCCAGCAGTGAATCGGCGGGCTCCTACAATGAGCAGTTCTTC.

This chain connects TRBV28 to TRBJ2-7; TRBD1 matches at 7 bases. The germline V gene encodes CDR1 MDHEN and CDR2 SYDVKM. This CDR3 has 14 residues. V lost 2 bases and J lost 3; bases outside the gene matches: 4. This CDR3 reads CASSLKGGLYEQYF. Here the CDR3 DNA reads TGTGCCAGCAGTTTAAAAGGGGGCCTCTACGAGCAGTACTTC. The full variable domain, completed using reference TRBV28 and TRBJ2-7, is DVKVTQSSRYLVKRTGEKVFLECVQDMDHENMFWYRQDPGLGLRLIYFSYDVKMKEKGDIPEGYSVSREKKERFSLILESASTNQTSMYLCASSLKGGLYEQYFGPGTRLTVT.

The chain couples TRBV7-3 to TRBJ2-1; D gene uncertain. Trimming shortened V by 5 bases and J by 5 bases, and 13 bases separated the two germline ends. CDR3 size: 14 residues. From germline, CDR1 is SGHTA and CDR2 FQGTGA. For the CDR3, the DNA is TGTGCCAGCAGCCCCACTGTCGCGAACAATGAGCAGTTCTTC. As protein: CASSPTVANNEQFF.

This clone has a single count. The rearrangement uses TRBV4-1 and TRBJ2-7; 15 bases agree with TRBD2. Germline values: CDR1 MGHRA, CDR2 YSYEKL. The CDR3 contains 16 residues. V shed 4 bases, J shed 6 bases, and the junction held 7 bases outside the gene matches. CDR3 residues: CASSLGLAGGLAEQYF. Written as DNA, the CDR3 is TGCGCCAGCAGCCTAGGACTAGCGGGAGGGTTGGCCGAGCAGTACTTC.

This chain joins TRBV5-8 and TRBJ1-1; D is unclear. V lost 4 bases and J lost 7, with 17 bases in between. There are 14 residues in the CDR3. The germline gives CDR1 SGHTS, CDR2 YDEGEE. The CDR3 here is CASSPTPSLFEAFF. The CDR3 bases are TGTGCCAGCAGCCCAACTCCGAGCCTTTTTGAAGCTTTCTTT. The complete variable domain, with remaining parts taken from reference TRBV5-8 and TRBJ1-1, reads EAGVTQSPTHLIKTRGQQATLRCSPISGHTSVYWYQQALGLGLQFLLWYDEGEERNRGNFPPRFSGRQFPNYSSELNVNALELEDSALYLCASSPTPSLFEAFFGQGTRLTVV.

The gene calls are TRBV27 and TRBJ2-7, with 10 bases that match TRBD1. The germline V gene has CDR1 MNHEY and CDR2 SMNVEV (reference sequence). This CDR3 spans 15 amino acids. Germline trimming cut 2 bases from V and 5 bases from J; bases unmatched to any gene: 6. CDR3 nucleotides: TGTGCCAGCAGTTTAAGGGGACAGGGGATCAACGAGCAGTACTTC. It codes for CASSLRGQGINEQYF.

This rearrangement joins TRBV28 to TRBJ2-1; D is ambiguous. Germline lookup yields CDR1 MDHEN and CDR2 SYDVKM. The CDR3 is 17 residues long. Trimming stripped 5 bases from V and 0 bases from J, with 17 bases between. CDR3 DNA sequence: TGTGCCAGCAGTCCCCCCGGCGGCCGGAGCTCCTACAATGAGCAGTTCTTC. Its protein product is CASSPPGGRSSYNEQFF.

This chain links TRBV10-3 with TRBJ1-2; D is perhaps TRBD1 (5 bases). The CDR3 consists of 17 residues. Germline CDR1 ENHRY, CDR2 SYGVKD. Trimming stripped 3 bases from V and 2 bases from J, with 19 bases between. The CDR3 protein is CAISENFGGTPNYGYTF. CDR3 DNA sequence: TGTGCCATCAGTGAAAATTTCGGGGGGACGCCCAACTATGGCTACACCTTC.

CDR3 nucleotide sequence: TGTGCCAGCAGTTTAGGCCAGCAAGAGACCCAGTACTTC. This gives the protein CASSLGQQETQYF. The genes are TRBV27 and TRBJ2-5; D is unclear. Trimming removed 2 bases from V and 2 bases from J, with 6 bases in between. Germline CDR1 is MNHEY and CDR2 is SMNVEV (reference sequence). The CDR3 runs 13 residues.

The chain combines TRBV5-4 with TRBJ2-7; 8 nucleotides agree with TRBD2. The CDR3 sequence is 13 residues long. Per the germline V gene, CDR1 is SGHNT and CDR2 is YYREEE (reference sequence). Germline trimming cut 2 bases from V and 4 bases from J; bases unmatched to any gene: 2. The CDR3 sequence: CASSLAGVYEQYF. The CDR3 DNA reads TGTGCCAGCAGCTTAGCGGGAGTTTACGAGCAGTACTTC.

This CDR3 reads CASSAGYGYTF. The CDR3 coding sequence is TGTGCCAGTAGTGCGGGCTATGGCTACACCTTC. V and J are TRBV19 and TRBJ1-2, with unresolved D. Trimming removed 5 bases at V and 4 bases at J, with 5 bases between. The CDR3 length is 11 residues. Germline V CDR1 and CDR2: LNHDA, SQIVND (reference sequence).

The chain uses TRBV2 and TRBJ1-1; D uncertain. The germline CDR1 and CDR2 sequences are SNHLY and FYNNEI. The CDR3 is 14 residues long. The V gene lost 4 bases and the J gene lost 0 bases, with 9 bases spanning the gap. The CDR3: CASSGDIVNTEAFF. The CDR3 DNA reads TGTGCCAGCAGTGGAGACATAGTGAACACTGAAGCTTTCTTT.

This CDR3 reads CASRSQGAHLETQYF. The CDR3 DNA is TGTGCCAGCAGGTCACAGGGGGCGCATCTGGAGACCCAGTACTTC. The chain combines TRBV6-1 with TRBJ2-5, with 9 bases lining up with TRBD1. Germline V gene sequence: CDR1 MNHNS, CDR2 SASEGT. With V trimmed by 6 bases and J by 5 bases, 10 bases remained unmatched. The CDR3 consists of 15 residues.

V is TRBV19 and J is TRBJ1-4; D unclear. CDR1 is LNHDA, CDR2 SQIVND, per germline (reference sequence). Trimming shortened V by 2 bases and J by 7 bases, and 11 bases separated the two germline ends. This CDR3 is built from 14 residues. CDR3 sequence reads: CASSITMRREKLFF. CDR3 sequence (DNA): TGTGCCAGTAGTATAACGATGAGGCGTGAAAAACTGTTTTTT.

This clone was seen only a few times. The gene calls are TRBV15 and TRBJ1-5; TRBD1 matches 9 bases. This CDR3 is 17 amino acids long. CDR1 is LNHNV and CDR2 is YYDKDF in the germline V gene (reference sequence). V lost 2 bases to trimming and J lost 2 bases; unmatched junction nucleotides: 7. The CDR3 here is CATSRLGQGRGNQPQHF. In nucleotides, the CDR3 is TGTGCCACCAGCAGATTGGGACAGGGTAGGGGCAATCAGCCCCAGCATTTT.

The CDR3 DNA reads TGTGCCAGCAGCTCGGGGACCTACAATGAGCAGTTCTTC. Its protein product is CASSSGTYNEQFF. V is TRBV11-2 and J is TRBJ2-1, with D perhaps matching TRBD2 (5 bases). This CDR3 is built from 13 residues. Trimming pared 4 bases from V and 2 bases from J, leaving 6 bases between. Germline CDR1 SGHAT, CDR2 FQNNGV.

In its sample, this clone was seen a few times. The CDR3 DNA follows: TGTGCCTGGAGTGTAACCCGGACTAGCGGGAGTCCCTACGAGCAGTACTTC. It specifies CAWSVTRTSGSPYEQYF. The chain joins TRBV30 to TRBJ2-7; TRBD2 matches at 13 bases. CDR1 GTSNPN and CDR2 SVGIG come from the germline V gene (reference sequence). This CDR3 region has 17 residues. The V gene end was trimmed by 0 bases and the J gene end by 2 bases; junction bases not matched to a gene: 7.

The CDR3 DNA sequence: TGTGCCAGTAGTATTGAGGTCGGGGGCTCCTACGAGCAGTACTTC. It encodes CASSIEVGGSYEQYF. The chain recombines TRBV19 with TRBJ2-7; possibly TRBD2 for D (6 bases). In germline, CDR1 is LNHDA, CDR2 SQIVND (reference sequence). This CDR3 comprises 15 residues. V was clipped by 3 bases and J by 0 bases, with 12 bases between them.

This clone has a handful of counts. The CDR3 loop is CASSSDRHYEQYF. The CDR3 DNA sequence: TGTGCCAGCAGCTCAGACAGGCACTACGAGCAGTACTTC. The genes are TRBV13 and TRBJ2-7, with TRBD1 as a possible D gene (6 bases). The germline V and J ends were trimmed by 4 bases and 3 bases, with 10 bases remaining between them. Germline CDR1 PRHDT, CDR2 FYEKMQ (reference sequence). CDR3 length: 13 residues. Based on the CDR3 plus reference TRBV13 and TRBJ2-7, the full variable domain is AAGVIQSPRHLIKEKRETATLKCYPIPRHDTVYWYQQGPGQDPQFLISFYEKMQSDKGSIPDRFSAQQFSDYHSELNMSSLELGDSALYFCASSSDRHYEQYFGPGTRLTVT.

This clone was picked up a small number of times. This chain uses TRBV4-1 with TRBJ1-1; D is undetermined. Germline V gene lookup returns CDR1 MGHRA and CDR2 YSYEKL. V was shortened by 5 bases and J by 1 base, with 8 bases between the two germline ends. The CDR3 is 13 amino acids. For the CDR3, the DNA is TGCGCCAGCAGCACGCAGTCGAACACTGAAGCTTTCTTT. Protein sequence: CASSTQSNTEAFF.

This clone was seen only once. The chain employs TRBV4-1 and TRBJ2-7; D unclear. The CDR3 runs to 13 residues. Per the germline V gene, CDR1 is MGHRA and CDR2 is YSYEKL. V was shortened by 8 bases and J by 3 bases, with 14 bases between the two germline ends. The DNA for the CDR3 is TGCGCCAGCGCCTTTATCCTAGGCTACGAGCAGTACTTC. Its translation: CASAFILGYEQYF.

The chain uses TRBV7-9 and TRBJ1-4; 8 positions agree with TRBD1. The CDR3 has 15 amino acids. The V and J ends lost 5 bases and 3 bases, in that order; junction bases with no gene match: 5. CDR1 and CDR2 (germline): SEHNR, FQNEAQ (reference sequence). CDR3 loop: CASSPTGGPNEKLFF. CDR3 sequence (DNA): TGTGCCAGCAGCCCCACAGGGGGACCTAATGAAAAACTGTTTTTT.

This clone was detected a few times. The chain is built from TRBV28 and TRBJ1-3; tentative D call: TRBD1 (5 bases). This CDR3 has 16 amino acids. Germline CDR1 reads MDHEN; CDR2 reads SYDVKM. V lost 5 bases and J lost 0, with 14 bases in between. CDR3 amino acids: CASSGPGDGSGNTIYF. In DNA form, the CDR3 reads TGTGCCAGCAGTGGGCCGGGGGATGGCTCTGGAAACACCATATATTTT.

The chain recombines TRBV19 with TRBJ1-3; TRBD1 is a possible D gene (5 bases). CDR1 and CDR2 from the germline V gene are LNHDA and SQIVND (reference sequence). With 4 bases removed from V and 4 bases from J, the gap between germline ends came to 17 bases. This CDR3 is 16 amino acids long. The chain's CDR3 is CASSTQGLYAGNTIYF. The CDR3 bases are TGTGCCAGTAGTACCCAGGGACTCTACGCCGGAAACACCATATATTTT.

This chain joins TRBV6-1 and TRBJ1-2; D is possibly TRBD1 (6 bases). V lost 2 bases and J 4 bases, leaving 17 bases between the germline ends. Germline V gene lookup returns CDR1 MNHNS and CDR2 SASEGT. The CDR3 covers 16 residues. CDR3 nucleotide sequence: TGTGCCAGCAGTGAAATCCCCGCAGGGGTGAGCTATGGCTACACCTTC. Protein product: CASSEIPAGVSYGYTF.